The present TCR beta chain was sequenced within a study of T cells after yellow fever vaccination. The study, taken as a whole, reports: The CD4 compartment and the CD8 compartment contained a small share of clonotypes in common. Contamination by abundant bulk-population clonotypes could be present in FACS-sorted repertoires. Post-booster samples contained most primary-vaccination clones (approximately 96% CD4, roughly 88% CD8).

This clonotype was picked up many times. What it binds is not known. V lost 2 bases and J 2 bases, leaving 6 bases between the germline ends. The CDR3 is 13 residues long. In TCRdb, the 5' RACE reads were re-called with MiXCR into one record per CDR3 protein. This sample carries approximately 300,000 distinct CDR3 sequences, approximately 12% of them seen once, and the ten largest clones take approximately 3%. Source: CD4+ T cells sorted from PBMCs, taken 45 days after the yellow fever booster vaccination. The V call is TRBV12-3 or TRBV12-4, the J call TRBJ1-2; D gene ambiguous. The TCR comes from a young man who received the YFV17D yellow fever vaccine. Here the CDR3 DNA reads TGTGCCAGCAGTTTAAACACGAACTATGGCTACACCTTC. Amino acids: CASSLNTNYGYTF.